Following are 6 T cell receptor beta chains from one sample sequenced in a study of cytomegalovirus exposure and HLA in healthy donors. The PCR made use of 60 Vbeta and 13 Jbeta primers. Libraries were prepared by immunoSEQ multiplex PCR; TCRdb keeps only in-frame clonotypes and omits some of them. The table has about 160,000 clones, 82% seen once. The sequenced material came from PBMCs. All receptors derive from a girl aged 10 to 17 in good health and CMV-seropositive.

The rearrangement joins TRBV7-8 to TRBJ1-1, with 8 bases aligning to TRBD1. The CDR3 is 14 amino acids. Per the germline V gene, CDR1 is SGHVS and CDR2 is FQNEAQ. After removal of 6 bases from V and 1 base from J, the junction contained 4 bases not matched to a gene. DNA for the CDR3: TGTGCCAGCAGTTACGACAGGGGGAACACTGAAGCTTTCTTT. Amino acid sequence: CASSYDRGNTEAFF.

The chain couples TRBV19 to TRBJ1-1; TRBD1 is a possible D gene (6 bases). From germline, CDR1 is LNHDA and CDR2 SQIVND (reference sequence). The CDR3 contains 15 residues. V was pared by 5 bases and J by 0 bases, with 13 bases between. CDR3 DNA sequence: TGTGCCAGTAGTCCAAATCAGGGGCTGAACACTGAAGCTTTCTTT. It specifies CASSPNQGLNTEAFF.

This clone appeared a single time. This chain uses TRBV6-6 with TRBJ1-2; D remains ambiguous. Per the germline V gene, CDR1 is MNHNY and CDR2 is SVGAGI (reference sequence). CDR3 size: 15 residues. V was shortened by 5 bases and J by 6 bases, with 19 bases between the two germline ends. CDR3 residues: CASSPGLMENHGYTF. Here the CDR3 DNA reads TGTGCCAGCAGTCCCGGCCTTATGGAGAACCATGGCTACACCTTC.

This chain connects TRBV28 to TRBJ1-5; 9 nucleotides match TRBD1. Germline CDR1 MDHEN, CDR2 SYDVKM. The V gene end was trimmed by 5 bases and the J gene end by 7 bases; junction bases not matched to a gene: 15. There are 17 residues in the CDR3. DNA of the CDR3: TGTGCCAGCAGTCCCTCCCCCGGGACAGGGAGTCACCAGCCCCAGCATTTT. Its protein is CASSPSPGTGSHQPQHF.

The chain recombines TRBV11-2 with TRBJ2-7, with TRBD1 identical over 7 bases. The V segment lost 0 bases and the J segment 4 bases; nucleotides outside the gene matches: 6. The CDR3 has 15 residues. Germline CDR1 reads SGHAT; CDR2 reads FQNNGV. The CDR3 reads CASSLEGTVQYEQYF. DNA of the CDR3: TGTGCCAGCAGCTTAGAAGGGACAGTTCAATACGAGCAGTACTTC.

The J gene is TRBJ2-3, the V gene TRBV7-3; 8 positions match TRBD2. The V gene end was trimmed by 5 bases and the J gene end by 7 bases; junction bases not matched to a gene: 11. CDR3 length equals 15 residues. CDR1 and CDR2 from the germline V gene are SGHTA and FQGTGA. The CDR3 region has the DNA TGTGCCAGCAGCCCCCAAACGGGAGGGGCCCATACGCAGTATTTT. Translation: CASSPQTGGAHTQYF.